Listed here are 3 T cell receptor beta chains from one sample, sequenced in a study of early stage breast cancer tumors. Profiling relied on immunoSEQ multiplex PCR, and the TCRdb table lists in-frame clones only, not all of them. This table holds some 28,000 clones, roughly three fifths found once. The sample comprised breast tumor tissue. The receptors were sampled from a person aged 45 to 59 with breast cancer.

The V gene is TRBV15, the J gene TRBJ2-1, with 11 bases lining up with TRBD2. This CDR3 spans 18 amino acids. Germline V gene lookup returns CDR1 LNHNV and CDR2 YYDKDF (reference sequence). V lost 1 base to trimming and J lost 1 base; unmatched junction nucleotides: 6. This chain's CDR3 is CATSRGLTSGGSYNEQFF. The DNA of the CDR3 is TGTGCCACCAGCAGAGGACTCACTAGCGGGGGTTCCTACAATGAGCAGTTCTTC.

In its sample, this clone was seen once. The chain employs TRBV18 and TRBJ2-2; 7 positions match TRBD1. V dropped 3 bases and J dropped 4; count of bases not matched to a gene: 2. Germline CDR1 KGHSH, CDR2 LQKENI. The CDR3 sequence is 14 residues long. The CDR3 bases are TGTGCCAGCTCACCCGGACAGGCCACCGGGGAGCTGTTTTTT. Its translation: CASSPGQATGELFF.

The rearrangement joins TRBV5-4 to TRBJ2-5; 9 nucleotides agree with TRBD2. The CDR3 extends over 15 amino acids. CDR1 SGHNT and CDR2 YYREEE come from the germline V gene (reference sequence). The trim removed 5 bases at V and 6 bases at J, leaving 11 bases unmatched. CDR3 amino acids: CASSTPGLAQQTQYF. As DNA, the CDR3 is TGTGCCAGCAGTACCCCGGGACTAGCACAACAGACCCAGTACTTC.